This TCR beta chain was identified in a study of T cell changes during pregnancy in multiple sclerosis. Generated by immunoSEQ multiplex PCR, the TCRdb table keeps only in-frame clones and is missing some. This table holds about 94,000 clones, around 93% found once. Sequenced here: peripheral blood, sampled after pregnancy. The TCR was taken from a female donor with multiple sclerosis, enrolled in a pregnancy study.

The CDR3 sequence is CASSDPRYQETQYF. CDR3 in DNA: TGTGCCAGCAGTGATCCTAGGTACCAAGAGACCCAGTACTTC. This chain uses TRBV2 with TRBJ2-5; D uncertain. The CDR3 contains 14 residues. V gave up 3 bases and J gave up 0 bases, with 8 bases separating them. Germline V gives CDR1 SNHLY, CDR2 FYNNEI.